A selection of T cell receptor beta chains follows, all from one sample in a study of OX40 agonist ivuxolimab in advanced cancers. Only in-frame clones appear in the TCRdb table, and some are missing; sequencing was by immunoSEQ multiplex PCR. The repertoire has tens of thousands of clones, approximately 88% of them found once; the top ten carry around 18%. This specimen consisted of CD4+ or CD8+ T cells sorted from blood, obtained in a trial of the OX40 agonist ivuxolimab. Receptor source: an adult with an advanced solid tumor such as melanoma, head and neck, liver or kidney cancer. Both conserved end residues are part of each CDR3. The D gene is left open where the match is weak. Clone size is stated in some rows and not others, as once, few, many or a class when expanded.

>TRBV28|TRBD1|.|15|TRBJ1-6
TGTGCCAGCAGTTTAAGGGGACAGGGGAATTCACCCCTCCACTTT
CASSLRGQGNSPLHF
>TRBV5-6|.|.|15|TRBJ2-7
TGTGCCAGCAGCTTGGGGGCAGGCCGTCGGCACGAGCAGTACTTC
CASSLGAGRRHEQYF
>TRBV21-1|.|.|13|TRBJ1-5
TGTGCCAGCAGCAGCGAGAGCAATCAGCCCCAGCATTTT
CASSSESNQPQHF
>TRBV7-2|.|.|15|TRBJ1-5
TGTGCCAGCAGCTTAGGTGGGGGAATTGGTCAGCCCCAGCATTTT
CASSLGGGIGQPQHF
>TRBV6-6|.|.|15|TRBJ2-3
TGTGCCAGCAGTTACTCGAATCAGGGAATAGATACGCAGTATTTT
CASSYSNQGIDTQYF
>TRBV7-2|.|.|14|TRBJ1-5
TGTGCCAGCAGCTTAGTCTCGGGAAATCAGCCCCAGCATTTT
CASSLVSGNQPQHF
>TRBV27|.|.|16|TRBJ1-2
TGTGCCAGCAGTTCACTACAGGGAAAACTAATCTATGGCTACACCTTC
CASSSLQGKLIYGYTF
>TRBV7-9|.|.|15|TRBJ1-5
TGTGCCAGCAGCTTAGGGCAATATAGCAATCAGCCCCAGCATTTT
CASSLGQYSNQPQHF
>TRBV19|TRBD1|.|14|TRBJ1-2
TGTGCCAGTAGTCCGGGACAGGGTACCTATGGCTACACCTTC
CASSPGQGTYGYTF
>TRBV11-2|TRBD2|.|15|TRBJ2-7
TGTGCCAGCAGCCCACAGTTGGGGGGGTCCTACGAGCAGTACTTC
CASSPQLGGSYEQYF
>TRBV2|TRBD1|.|14|TRBJ2-7
TGTGCCAGCAGTGACCGGGACAGGGCTTACGAGCAGTACTTC
CASSDRDRAYEQYF
>TRBV29-1|.|.|13|TRBJ1-2
TGCAGCGTTGACGGTGGCTTTAACAATGGCTACACCTTC
CSVDGGFNNGYTF
>TRBV9|.|.|15|TRBJ2-3
TGTGCCACCTCGCCGGGGGGCTCTAGCACAGATACGCAGTATTTT
CATSPGGSSTDTQYF
>TRBV4-1|TRBD1|once|15|TRBJ1-6
TGCGCCAGCAGTCTCAAGTTGACAGGGAATTCACCCCTCCACTTT
CASSLKLTGNSPLHF
>TRBV27|TRBD2|.|17|TRBJ2-5
TGTGCCAGCAGTTTGACTAGCGGGGGGACAAGCCAAGAGACCCAGTACTTC
CASSLTSGGTSQETQYF
>TRBV7-3|.|.|14|TRBJ1-1
TGTGCCAGCAGCTTAACAGATTCGAACACTGAAGCTTTCTTT
CASSLTDSNTEAFF
>TRBV13|TRBD2|.|16|TRBJ2-3
TGTGCCAGCAGCAACTGGGGACTAGCGGGCCCAGATACGCAGTATTTT
CASSNWGLAGPDTQYF
>TRBV27|.|once|13|TRBJ2-3
TGTGCCAGCAGTTTAGGTGGGGATAGACCGCAGTATTTT
CASSLGGDRPQYF
>TRBV5-4|.|.|14|TRBJ2-1
TGTGCCAGCATTCCTGACAGCGACTACAATGAGCAGTTCTTC
CASIPDSDYNEQFF
>TRBV12-2|.|few|14|TRBJ2-7
TGTGCAAGTCACCGGGACGCCATAACCTACGAGCAGTACTTC
CASHRDAITYEQYF
>TRBV6-5|.|once|13|TRBJ2-7
TGTGCCAGCAGTTACGGGACGCCCTACGAGCAGTACTTC
CASSYGTPYEQYF
>TRBV28|TRBD1|.|18|TRBJ1-1
TGTGCCAGCAGTTTCGACCGGGACAGGACAAATTTGAACACTGAAGCTTTCTTT
CASSFDRDRTNLNTEAFF
>TRBV9|.|.|16|TRBJ2-5
TGTGCCAGCAGCCCCCTCGGACGGGGGTCGGGAGAGACCCAGTACTTC
CASSPLGRGSGETQYF
>TRBV18|.|.|15|TRBJ1-2
TGTGCCAGCTCACCACGGCGTGATCATAACCATGGCTACACCTTC
CASSPRRDHNHGYTF
>TRBV29-1|.|.|13|TRBJ2-1
TGCAGCGTTGTCACCAGGGCGAGGGATGAGCAGTTCTTC
CSVVTRARDEQFF
>TRBV29-1|TRBD1|.|11|TRBJ1-1
TGCAGCACACACAGGGGGACTGAAGCTTTCTTT
CSTHRGTEAFF
>TRBV5-8|.|.|15|TRBJ1-1
TGTGCCAGCAGCAATCTGAGGGTGCAGACCACTGAAGCTTTCTTT
CASSNLRVQTTEAFF
>TRBV7-9|TRBD2|.|16|TRBJ2-3
TGTGCCAGCAGCCCAACGGGGACTAGTATGTCAGATACGCAGTATTTT
CASSPTGTSMSDTQYF
>TRBV30|.|.|15|TRBJ1-4
TGTGCCTGGAGTCCGCGGTTGGGGGAGAATGAAAAACTGTTTTTT
CAWSPRLGENEKLFF
>TRBV29-1|.|.|12|TRBJ2-7
TGCAGCGTTTCGGTTCAGGCTTACGAGCAGTACTTC
CSVSVQAYEQYF
>TRBV5-1|.|once|16|TRBJ1-2
TGCGCCAGCAGCCTGGGGTGGGGGGCAGAGGACTATGGCTACACCTTC
CASSLGWGAEDYGYTF
>TRBV27|.|.|14|TRBJ2-5
TGTGCCAGCAGCCCCCCACGGAGACAAGAGACCCAGTACTTC
CASSPPRRQETQYF
>TRBV28|.|.|11|TRBJ2-7
TGTGCCAGCAGTTATGGGCACGAGCAGTACTTC
CASSYGHEQYF
>TRBV7-9|.|.|13|TRBJ2-5
TGTGCCACCTTATCCTCAGGGCGAGAGACCCAGTACTTC
CATLSSGRETQYF
>TRBV7-7|.|.|13|TRBJ2-3
TGTGCCAGCAGCTCCTCTTCCACAGATACGCAGTATTTT
CASSSSSTDTQYF
>TRBV7-9|.|once|15|TRBJ1-4
TGTGCCAGCAGCTCCCGGGACACTGGGGATGTAAAACTGTTTTTT
CASSSRDTGDVKLFF
>TRBV7-3|.|.|13|TRBJ1-2
TGTGCCAGCAGCTTTGCACAGGGTAATGGCTACACCTTC
CASSFAQGNGYTF
>TRBV5-8|.|once|13|TRBJ1-2
TGTGCCAGCAGGGGACCAACTAACTATGGCTACACCTTC
CASRGPTNYGYTF
>TRBV27|.|.|13|TRBJ1-5
TGTGCCAGCAGTTCCCGGGGGGGCCAGCCCCAGCATTTT
CASSSRGGQPQHF
>TRBV28|.|.|13|TRBJ1-4
TGTGCCAGCAGTTTGACAGTGAGCGAAAAACTGTTTTTT
CASSLTVSEKLFF
>TRBV9|.|.|12|TRBJ2-7
TGTGCCAGCAGCCCTTCCGGGGACCAGCAGTACTTC
CASSPSGDQQYF
>TRBV6-5|TRBD1|.|15|TRBJ2-4
TGTGCCAGCAGTTACTCAGACAGGGGGAGAAACATTCAGTACTTC
CASSYSDRGRNIQYF